This record covers a single T cell receptor beta chain. Which antigen it targets is not known. Within one base of it there is no much larger clone, and no base qualities were kept. Sequencing used an Illumina HiSeq 1500. The public reads were reprocessed in TCRdb via fastp at Q25 and MiXCR, keeping in-frame beta chains. Records with the same CDR3 protein are collapsed into one entry carrying the most frequent genes and DNA. Here the sample has about 920,000 distinct CDR3 sequences; less than 40% occur a single time. Of the sample, more than 12% falls within the top ten clones. In the paper's terms, the treatment or condition label means: in vitro stimulation with specific CMV peptide epitopes to enrich CMV-specific T cells. V lost 10 bases and J lost 4 bases; the stretch between them is 16 bases long. Spanning cysteine to phenylalanine, the CDR3 consists of 13 amino acids. The DNA shown is the 39-base CDR3, in frame from base 1. Looking up the germline V gene (reference sequence) yields CDR1 MNHEY and CDR2 SMNVEV.

The sample comes from a study of T cell repertoires in cytomegalovirus infection (dated by TCRdb to about 2019). For the study in its entirety: Alongside well-studied HLA-B-restricted epitopes, the peptide stimulations were aimed at recently identified HLA-C-restricted CMV epitopes, whose presentation resists viral immunomodulation. Because public TCR beta signatures pointed to carriage of CMV infection together with the matching HLA type, the HLA type of each donor mattered for the analysis. Overall study results and their limits: In both this cohort and an independent cohort of 350 to 400 donors, the cumulative frequency of public TCR beta family members distinguished carriers of CMV infection plus the relevant HLA type. In the ex vivo response, HLA-C-restricted CMV-specific TCR beta clonotypes were dominant, and in two of eight donors the single most frequent clonotype came from this HLA-C-restricted group.

The sequence was collected from a human donor in good health (CMV status not recorded). Some clones in this sample may be carry-over from other donors' samples. The specimen was cultured CD8+ T cells from PBMCs, collected from culture after CMV antigen stimulation. The sequence is built from TRBV27 and TRBJ1-2; TRBD1 could be the D gene, as 5 bases match. The encoded CDR3 is CATGRDDLYGYTF. DNA sequence: TGTGCCACCGGCCGGGACGACCTCTATGGCTACACCTTC.